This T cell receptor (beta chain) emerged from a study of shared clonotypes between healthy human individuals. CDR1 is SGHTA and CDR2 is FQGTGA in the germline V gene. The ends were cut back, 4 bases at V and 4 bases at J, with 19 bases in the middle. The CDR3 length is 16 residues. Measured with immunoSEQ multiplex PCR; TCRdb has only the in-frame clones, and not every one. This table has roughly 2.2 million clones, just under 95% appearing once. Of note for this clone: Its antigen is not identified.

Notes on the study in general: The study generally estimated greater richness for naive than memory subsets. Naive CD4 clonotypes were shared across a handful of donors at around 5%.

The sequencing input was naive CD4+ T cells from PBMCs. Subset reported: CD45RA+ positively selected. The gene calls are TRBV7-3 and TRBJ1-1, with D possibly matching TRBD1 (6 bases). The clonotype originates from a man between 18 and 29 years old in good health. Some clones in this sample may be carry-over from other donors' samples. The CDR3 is CASSSQPQGRGTEAFF. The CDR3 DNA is TGTGCCAGCAGCTCCCAACCTCAGGGGAGGGGCACTGAAGCTTTCTTT.